Below, 23 T cell receptor beta chains from the same sample are listed, as sequenced in a study of T cell repertoires in cytomegalovirus infection. TCRdb re-called the reads with MiXCR, one entry per CDR3 protein. Of about 920,000 distinct CDR3 sequences in the sample, 25% to 40% were seen once. Their target antigens are unknown. The source material was cultured CD8+ T cells from PBMCs, sampled from culture after CMV antigen stimulation. These TCRs come from a human donor in good health (CMV status not recorded). Some clones in this sample may be carry-over from other donors' samples.

Comment on this clonotype: Given a much more abundant clone one base away, this may be a read error. The chain links TRBV11-1 to TRBJ2-1, with TRBD1 matching 11 bases. The CDR3 runs 15 residues. Per germline, CDR1 SGHAT and CDR2 FQDESV (reference sequence). The CDR3 protein is CANSYGTGGGNEQFF. The CDR3 DNA follows: TGTGCCAACAGCTACGGGACAGGGGGTGGGAATGAGCAGTTCTTC.

The V call is TRBV6-5, the J call TRBJ1-6; 7 bases are shared with TRBD1. This CDR3 contains 17 residues. Germline CDR1 MNHEY, CDR2 SVGAGI. Losses at the gene ends were 4 bases for V and 2 bases for J; bases not matched to a gene: 8. The CDR3 coding sequence is TGTGCCAGCAGTTTTTACCCGACAGGGACCTATAATTCACCCCTCCACTTT. Protein: CASSFYPTGTYNSPLHF.

This clonotype appeared a single time. The chain joins TRBV27 to TRBJ2-4; a weak D match, TRBD1 (6 bases). The V end lost 4 bases, the J end lost 1 base, and 14 bases lay between the germline ends. Germline CDR1 MNHEY, CDR2 SMNVEV (reference sequence). The CDR3 contains 16 residues. CDR3 sequence: CASSSGAQVAKNIQYF. For the CDR3, the DNA is TGTGCCAGCAGTTCAGGGGCCCAAGTGGCCAAAAACATTCAGTACTTC.

This clonotype showed up just a few times. The J gene is TRBJ1-1, the V gene TRBV4-1; 7 nucleotides align to TRBD1. This CDR3 is 14 amino acids long. Germline CDR1 is MGHRA and CDR2 is YSYEKL. V dropped 3 bases and J dropped 10; count of bases not matched to a gene: 11. The CDR3 region is CASSHSQGGDGAFF. CDR3 in DNA: TGCGCCAGCAGCCATTCTCAGGGGGGCGATGGAGCTTTCTTT.

The chain uses TRBV7-9 and TRBJ2-5; D is perhaps TRBD1 or TRBD2 (5 bases each). V lost 3 bases, J lost 5 bases, and 10 bases lay in between. This CDR3 contains 13 residues. Germline CDR1 and CDR2: SEHNR and FQNEAQ (reference sequence). The CDR3 bases are TGTGCCAGCAGCTTTAAGGGGACGGAGACCCAGTACTTC. Translated: CASSFKGTETQYF. Complete variable domain (other parts from reference TRBV7-9 and TRBJ2-5): DTGVSQNPRHKITKRGQNVTFRCDPISEHNRLYWYRQTLGQGPEFLTYFQNEAQLEKSRLLSDRFSAERPKGSFSTLEIQRTEQGDSAMYLCASSFKGTETQYFGPGTRLLVL.

The chain combines TRBV7-9 with TRBJ1-6; unclear D gene. The CDR3 is made up of 15 amino acids. Germline CDR1 and CDR2: SEHNR and FQNEAQ (reference sequence). Trimming took off 7 bases at V and 6 bases at J, with 16 bases between the two ends. For the CDR3, the DNA is TGTGCCAGCACAAATCGGGGTGCTGGTAATTCACCCCTCCACTTT. It codes for CASTNRGAGNSPLHF.

To note about this clonotype: A read error is possible here, since a much larger clone lies one base away. J is TRBJ1-6 and V is TRBV28; maybe TRBD1 (6 bases). The germline V gene has CDR1 MDHEN and CDR2 SYDVKM. With 3 bases removed from V and 7 bases from J, the gap between germline ends came to 13 bases. CDR3 length: 15 residues. CDR3 DNA: TGTGCCAGCAGTTTCGGGGGGGCTGGCAATTCACCCCTCCACTTT. The encoded protein is CASSFGGAGNSPLHF.

This clonotype was detected a few times. This sequence joins TRBV20-1 and TRBJ2-5; no definite D call. Germline CDR1 is DFQATT and CDR2 is SNEGSKA (reference sequence). CDR3 length: 14 residues. V gave up 7 bases and J gave up 2 bases, with 17 bases separating them. The CDR3 region has the DNA TGCAGTGGAAGAAATCACTTCCCTCAAGAGACCCAGTACTTC. This gives the protein CSGRNHFPQETQYF.

V usage is TRBV5-5 and J usage is TRBJ2-4; TRBD2 matches at 9 bases. The V gene's germline CDR1 is SGHKS and CDR2 YYEKEE (reference sequence). V was clipped by 0 bases and J by 1 base; unmatched bases: 8. This CDR3 contains 18 residues. CDR3 sequence (DNA): TGTGCCAGCAGCTTGGCACTTGGCGGGGGGGCCGCCAAAAACATTCAGTACTTC. It translates to CASSLALGGGAAKNIQYF.

The gene calls are TRBV13 and TRBJ2-1; D remains unclear. Germline V CDR1 and CDR2: PRHDT, FYEKMQ (reference sequence). The CDR3 spans 12 residues. V lost 7 bases and J 7 bases, leaving 11 bases between the germline ends. CDR3 region: CASTLGRNEQFF. The CDR3 region has the DNA TGTGCCAGCACCCTAGGGCGGAATGAGCAGTTCTTC.

This clonotype occurred many times. The rearrangement uses TRBV7-9 and TRBJ1-4; maybe TRBD1 (5 bases). CDR1 SEHNR and CDR2 FQNEAQ come from the germline V gene (reference sequence). Trimming removed 5 bases at V and 1 base at J, with 14 bases between. The CDR3 is 16 residues long. In DNA form, the CDR3 reads TGTGCCAGCAGCCCGGCGGGGGGAGGAACTAATGAAAAACTGTTTTTT. Translation gives CASSPAGGGTNEKLFF.

The chain joins TRBV3-1 to TRBJ2-1; D not resolved. Germline V gene sequence: CDR1 LGHDT, CDR2 YNNKEL (reference sequence). This CDR3 is 13 amino acids long. V gave up 7 bases and J gave up 0 bases, with 7 bases separating them. Here the CDR3 DNA reads TGTGCCAGCAAAGGACCCTCCTACAATGAGCAGTTCTTC. Amino acid sequence: CASKGPSYNEQFF.

This clonotype was counted at least ten times. The chain employs TRBV27 and TRBJ2-1, with TRBD2 matching over 8 bases. The trim removed 5 bases at V and 4 bases at J, leaving 7 bases unmatched. The CDR3 has 15 amino acids. Per the germline V gene, CDR1 is MNHEY and CDR2 is SMNVEV (reference sequence). The CDR3, as DNA: TGTGCCAGCAGTGCCCCCGGGGGGGGGTACAATGAGCAGTTCTTC. Amino acids: CASSAPGGGYNEQFF.

The chain is built from TRBV4-1 and TRBJ2-1; the match to TRBD1 covers 9 bases. The germline gives CDR1 MGHRA, CDR2 YSYEKL. The CDR3 spans 15 residues. V was pared by 4 bases and J by 6 bases, with 7 bases of the junction left unmatched. This CDR3 is CASSLPGTGSNEQFF. As DNA, the CDR3 is TGCGCCAGCAGCCTTCCCGGGACAGGGTCCAATGAGCAGTTCTTC.

Worth noting for this clonotype: Being one base from a much bigger clone, this may be a read error. The chain joins TRBV12-3 or TRBV12-4 to TRBJ1-4; D gene unclear. The length of the CDR3 is 17 residues. The CDR3 loop is CASSLRPGKALGEKLVF. DNA of the CDR3: TGTGCCAGCAGTTTAAGGCCCGGGAAGGCCCTAGGAGAAAAACTGGTTTTT.

This chain links TRBV9 with TRBJ1-2; D gene unclear. The CDR3 loop spans 14 amino acids. V lost 3 bases and J lost 7, with 16 bases in between. Per germline, CDR1 SGDLS and CDR2 YYNGEE. This chain's CDR3 is CASSGRGPLLGYTF. DNA for the CDR3: TGTGCCAGCAGCGGTCGTGGCCCCCTCCTTGGCTACACCTTC.

The table lists this clonotype with a few counts. The rearrangement links TRBV6-5 to TRBJ2-1; maybe TRBD1 (7 bases). The CDR3 runs to 17 residues. V lost 2 bases and J lost 7, with 21 bases in between. Per germline, CDR1 MNHEY and CDR2 SVGAGI. The CDR3 nucleotides are TGTGCCAGCAGTTACCAGGGGGGCGCCTGGAGTTGGAATGAGCAGTTCTTC. Its protein product is CASSYQGGAWSWNEQFF.

The table lists this clonotype with a few counts. The V and J genes are TRBV29-1 and TRBJ1-3, with D hard to call. In germline, CDR1 is SQVTM, CDR2 ANQGSEA. The CDR3 extends over 14 amino acids. V gave up 5 bases and J gave up 0 bases, with 11 bases separating them. DNA of the CDR3: TGCAGCGTTTCGCGGACGGACTCTGGAAACACCATATATTTT. Protein: CSVSRTDSGNTIYF.

The chain joins TRBV5-1 to TRBJ2-3; 8 nucleotides agree with TRBD1. Per germline, CDR1 SGHRS and CDR2 YFSETQ. V was clipped by 3 bases and J by 2 bases; unmatched bases: 5. The CDR3 totals 15 residues. CDR3 loop: CASSWKDRATDTQYF. DNA of the CDR3: TGCGCCAGCAGCTGGAAGGACAGGGCCACAGATACGCAGTATTTT.

The rearrangement uses TRBV20-1 and TRBJ2-2; 8 positions agree with TRBD1. With 3 bases clipped from V and 5 bases from J, the junction kept 2 bases outside the gene matches. This CDR3 comprises 13 residues. Germline V gene sequence: CDR1 DFQATT, CDR2 SNEGSKA (reference sequence). In DNA, the CDR3 is TGCAGTGCTAGGGACAGGGCGACCGGGGAGCTGTTTTTT. Residues: CSARDRATGELFF.

This clonotype was observed a few times. The V call is TRBV24-1, the J call TRBJ1-1; no clear D gene. The CDR3 length is 11 residues. CDR1 is KGHDR and CDR2 is SFDVKD in the germline V gene. V lost 8 bases, J lost 3 bases, and 6 bases lay in between. CDR3 bases: TGTGCCACCATGGTTGACACTGAAGCTTTCTTT. Translated: CATMVDTEAFF.

The rearrangement links TRBV19 to TRBJ2-1, with D tentatively TRBD2 (5 bases). This CDR3 spans 16 amino acids. Looked up from germline, CDR1 is LNHDA and CDR2 is SQIVND (reference sequence). The V gene lost 7 bases and the J gene lost 0 bases, with 16 bases spanning the gap. The DNA of the CDR3 is TGTGCCAGTAATGGACCGGGATGGAGCTCCTACAATGAGCAGTTCTTC. Protein product: CASNGPGWSSYNEQFF.

This chain links TRBV12-3 or TRBV12-4 with TRBJ2-1; D may be TRBD1 or TRBD2 (5 bases each). Trimming cost V 6 bases and J 0 bases, with 12 bases left between them. This CDR3 contains 15 residues. CDR3: CASREGPSSYNEQFF. The CDR3 nucleotides are TGTGCCAGCAGAGAGGGACCCAGCTCCTACAATGAGCAGTTCTTC.